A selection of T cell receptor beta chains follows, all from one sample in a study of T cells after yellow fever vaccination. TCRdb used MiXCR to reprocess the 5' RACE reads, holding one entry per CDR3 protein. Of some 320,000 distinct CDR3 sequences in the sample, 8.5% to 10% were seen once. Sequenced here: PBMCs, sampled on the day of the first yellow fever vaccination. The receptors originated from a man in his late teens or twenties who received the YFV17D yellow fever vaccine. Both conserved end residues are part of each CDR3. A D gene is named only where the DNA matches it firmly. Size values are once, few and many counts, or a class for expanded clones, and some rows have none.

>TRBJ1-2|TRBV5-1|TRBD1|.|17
TGCGCCAGCAGCTCTTTTATTCCCGGGACAGGGAACTATGGCTACACCTTC
CASSSFIPGTGNYGYTF
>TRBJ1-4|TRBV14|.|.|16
TGTGCCAGCAGCCAATTGGGGACGGATGTTAATGAAAAACTGTTTTTT
CASSQLGTDVNEKLFF
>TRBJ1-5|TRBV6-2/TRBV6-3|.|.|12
TGTGCCAGCAGTTATCCCGACTTGCCCCAGCATTTT
CASSYPDLPQHF
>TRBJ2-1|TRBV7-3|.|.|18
TGTGCCAGCAGCTTAACCCCAAACAGGGTGGCTTTTGGGGATGAGCAGTTCTTC
CASSLTPNRVAFGDEQFF
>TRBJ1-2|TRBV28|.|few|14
TGTGCCAGCGGCCGACGGGGGAAACGCTATGGCTACACCTTC
CASGRRGKRYGYTF
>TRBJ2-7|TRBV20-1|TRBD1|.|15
TGCAGTGCTCCGCGACAGGGTTTAAACAACTACGAGCAGTACTTC
CSAPRQGLNNYEQYF
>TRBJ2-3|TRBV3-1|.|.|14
TGTGCCAGCAGATACGGGGGAAACACAGATACGCAGTATTTT
CASRYGGNTDTQYF
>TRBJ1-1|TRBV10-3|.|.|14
TGTGCCATCAGAAGGGGGGGGGGCGGCACTGAAGCTTTCTTT
CAIRRGGGGTEAFF
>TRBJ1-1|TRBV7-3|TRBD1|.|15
TGTGCCAGCAGCTTATTGAGTGATCAAGGGACAGGGGCTTTCTTT
CASSLLSDQGTGAFF
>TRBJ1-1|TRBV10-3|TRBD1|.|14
TGTGCCATCAGTGTACAGGGGAAGAACACTGAAGCTTTCTTT
CAISVQGKNTEAFF
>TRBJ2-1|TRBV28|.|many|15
TGTGCCAGCATCGCACGGAGGAGCTCCTACAATGAGCAGTTCTTC
CASIARRSSYNEQFF
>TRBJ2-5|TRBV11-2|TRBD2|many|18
TGTGCCAGCAGCTTAGTTGTTTCAATCAGCGCGGGGGGAGAGACCCAGTACTTC
CASSLVVSISAGGETQYF
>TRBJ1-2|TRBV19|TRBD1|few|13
TGTGCCAGTAGTAAGGGACAGGGACATGGCTACACCTTC
CASSKGQGHGYTF